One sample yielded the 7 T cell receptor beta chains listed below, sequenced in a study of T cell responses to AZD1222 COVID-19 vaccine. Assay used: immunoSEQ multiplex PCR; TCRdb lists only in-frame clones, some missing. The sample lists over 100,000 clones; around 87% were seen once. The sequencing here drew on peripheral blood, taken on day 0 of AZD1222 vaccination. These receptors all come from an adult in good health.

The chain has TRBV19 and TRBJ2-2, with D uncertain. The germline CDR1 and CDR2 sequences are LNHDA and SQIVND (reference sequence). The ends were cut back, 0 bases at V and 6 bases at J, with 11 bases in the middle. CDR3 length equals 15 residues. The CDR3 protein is CASSIDINPPGELFF. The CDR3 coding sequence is TGTGCCAGTAGTATAGATATTAACCCACCCGGGGAGCTGTTTTTT.

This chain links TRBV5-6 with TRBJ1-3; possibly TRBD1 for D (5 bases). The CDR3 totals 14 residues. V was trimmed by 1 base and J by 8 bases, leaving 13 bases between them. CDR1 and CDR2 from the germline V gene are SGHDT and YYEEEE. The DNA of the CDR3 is TGTGCCAGCAGCTTGACAGGAAGAGGAGACACCATATATTTT. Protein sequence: CASSLTGRGDTIYF.

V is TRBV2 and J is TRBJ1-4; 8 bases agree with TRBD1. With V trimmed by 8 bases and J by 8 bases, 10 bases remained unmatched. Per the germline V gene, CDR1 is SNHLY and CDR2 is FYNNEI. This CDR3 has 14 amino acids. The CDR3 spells CASLDRGGGEKLFF. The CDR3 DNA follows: TGTGCCAGCCTCGACAGGGGAGGTGGCGAAAAACTGTTTTTT. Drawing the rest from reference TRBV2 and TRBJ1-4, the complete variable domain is EPEVTQTPSHQVTQMGQEVILRCVPISNHLYFYWYRQILGQKVEFLVSFYNNEISEKSEIFDDQFSVERPDGSNFTLKIRSTKLEDSAMYFCASLDRGGGEKLFFGSGTQLSVL.

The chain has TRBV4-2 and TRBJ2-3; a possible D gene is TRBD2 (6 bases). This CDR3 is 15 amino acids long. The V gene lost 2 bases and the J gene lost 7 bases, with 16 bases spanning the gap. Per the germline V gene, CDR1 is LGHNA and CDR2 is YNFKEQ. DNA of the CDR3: TGTGCCAGCAGCCAACCGACCGGGACTCGGAATACGCAGTATTTT. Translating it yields CASSQPTGTRNTQYF.

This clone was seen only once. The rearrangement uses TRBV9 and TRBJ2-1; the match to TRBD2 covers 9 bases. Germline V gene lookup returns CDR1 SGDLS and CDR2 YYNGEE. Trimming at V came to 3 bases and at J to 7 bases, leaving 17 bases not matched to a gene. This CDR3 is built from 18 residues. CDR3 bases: TGTGCCAGCAGCGCGAATTCCCAGCGCGGGAGGGGTTGGAATGAGCAGTTCTTC. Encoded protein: CASSANSQRGRGWNEQFF. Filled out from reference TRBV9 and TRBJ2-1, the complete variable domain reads DSGVTQTPKHLITATGQRVTLRCSPRSGDLSVYWYQQSLDQGLQFLIQYYNGEERAKGNILERFSAQQFPDLHSELNLSSLELGDSALYFCASSANSQRGRGWNEQFFGPGTRLTVL.

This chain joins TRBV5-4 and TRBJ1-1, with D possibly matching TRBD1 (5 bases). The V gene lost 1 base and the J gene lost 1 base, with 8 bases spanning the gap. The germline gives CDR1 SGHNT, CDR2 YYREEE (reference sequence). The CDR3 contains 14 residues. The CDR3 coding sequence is TGTGCCAGCAGCTTGACAGGCCCGAACACTGAAGCTTTCTTT. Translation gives CASSLTGPNTEAFF.

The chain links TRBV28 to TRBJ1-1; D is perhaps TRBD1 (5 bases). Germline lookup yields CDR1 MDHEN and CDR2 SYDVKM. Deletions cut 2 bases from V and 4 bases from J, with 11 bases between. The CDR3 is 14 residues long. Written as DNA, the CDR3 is TGTGCCAGCAGTTTAGCGGGGGGAGTCACTGAAGCTTTCTTT. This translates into CASSLAGGVTEAFF.